These 10 T cell receptor beta chains were all obtained from the same sample, sequenced in a study of early T cells in non-severe SARS-CoV-2 infection. TCRdb processed the 5' RACE reads anew with MiXCR; each CDR3 protein has one entry. This repertoire shows tens of thousands of distinct CDR3 sequences, almost 4.5% found once; its top ten account for over 5%. Sequences were obtained from whole blood. The receptors come from an adult who was a healthcare worker with PCR-confirmed SARS-CoV-2 infection or an uninfected control (not recorded which).

This clonotype was counted ten times or more. The chain carries TRBV6-6 and TRBJ2-1; no firm D call. Germline CDR1 is MNHNY and CDR2 is SVGAGI (reference sequence). V was trimmed by 6 bases and J by 0 bases, leaving 6 bases between them. This CDR3 contains 13 residues. As DNA, the CDR3 is TGTGCCAGCAGCCTAAGCTCCTACAATGAGCAGTTCTTC. Residues: CASSLSSYNEQFF.

This clonotype was counted many times. This sequence joins TRBV10-2 and TRBJ1-1, with a possible D match to TRBD1 (5 bases). Germline-derived CDR1 and CDR2 are WSHSY and SAAADI. The CDR3 totals 15 residues. V was shortened by 2 bases and J by 2 bases, with 12 bases between the two germline ends. CDR3 nucleotides: TGCGCCAGCAGTGAGCCCAGGGACCGAAACACTGAAGCTTTCTTT. It encodes CASSEPRDRNTEAFF.

This clonotype came up a few times. The chain has TRBV6-4 and TRBJ2-3, with TRBD2 identical over 11 bases. Germline V gene lookup returns CDR1 MRHNA and CDR2 SNTAGT. The CDR3 contains 15 residues. Trimming cost V 3 bases and J 4 bases; bases outside gene matches: 3. CDR3 region: CASSEGTSGPDTQYF. CDR3 bases: TGTGCCAGCAGTGAAGGGACTAGCGGCCCAGATACGCAGTATTTT.

This clonotype is medium-sized (0.01 to 0.1%). The CDR3 DNA is TGTGCCAGCAGCCCAGGGGCAGGGTTCTATAATTCACCCCTCCACTTT. It codes for CASSPGAGFYNSPLHF. This chain links TRBV12-3 or TRBV12-4 with TRBJ1-6; a weak D match, TRBD1 (6 bases). The CDR3 runs to 16 residues. Between the trimmed V and J ends, which lost 6 bases and 3 bases, there was a span of 15 bases.

The sample holds many counts of this clonotype. The rearrangement links TRBV30 to TRBJ2-1, with D unresolved. This CDR3 is 13 amino acids long. CDR1 and CDR2 from the germline V gene are GTSNPN and SVGIG (reference sequence). Trimming left V 0 bases short and J 4 bases short, with 7 bases between. CDR3: CAWSVQPYNEQFF. The CDR3 DNA reads TGTGCCTGGAGTGTCCAACCTTACAATGAGCAGTTCTTC.

In this sample, this clonotype turned up many times. The V call is TRBV29-1, the J call TRBJ2-1, with a weak D call TRBD2 (5 bases). The germline CDR1 and CDR2 sequences are SQVTM and ANQGSEA. The CDR3 extends over 12 amino acids. Trimming pared 2 bases from V and 10 bases from J, leaving 12 bases between. CDR3 region: CSVERGSGEQFF. The CDR3 region has the DNA TGCAGCGTTGAACGAGGGTCGGGGGAGCAGTTCTTC.

This chain connects TRBV6-6 to TRBJ1-4; possibly TRBD1 for D (6 bases). Germline assignment: CDR1 MNHNY and CDR2 SVGAGI (reference sequence). Trimming shortened V by 2 bases and J by 0 bases, and 10 bases separated the two germline ends. The CDR3 totals 16 residues. The CDR3 spells CASSYDRPATNEKLFF. CDR3 sequence (DNA): TGTGCCAGCAGTTACGACAGGCCTGCAACTAATGAAAAACTGTTTTTT.

The table lists this clonotype with many counts. The rearrangement joins TRBV11-2 to TRBJ2-5; unclear D gene. The germline V and J ends were trimmed by 1 base and 0 bases, with 6 bases remaining between them. The CDR3 totals 14 residues. Germline V CDR1 and CDR2: SGHAT, FQNNGV. CDR3 sequence: CASSLVRDQETQYF. For the CDR3, the DNA is TGTGCCAGCAGCTTAGTCCGGGACCAAGAGACCCAGTACTTC.

In its sample, this clonotype was seen many times. The chain is built from TRBV6-2 or TRBV6-3 and TRBJ2-7; D call uncertain. The germline V gene encodes CDR1 MNHEY and CDR2 SVGEGT. The V and J ends lost 9 bases and 2 bases respectively, with 14 bases between them. CDR3 length: 13 residues. CDR3 in amino acids: CASSPGEPYEQYF. CDR3 nucleotides: TGTGCCAGTTCCCCGGGCGAGCCCTACGAGCAGTACTTC.

This clonotype is classed as medium-sized. V and J are TRBV4-2 and TRBJ1-1; a possible D gene is TRBD1 (5 bases). V shed 4 bases and J shed 4 bases, with 13 bases lying between them. The CDR3 has 14 amino acids. Germline CDR1 reads LGHNA; CDR2 reads YNFKEQ. The CDR3: CASSRAGRGTEAFF. The CDR3 DNA is TGTGCCAGCAGCCGCGCAGGGAGAGGCACTGAAGCTTTCTTT.